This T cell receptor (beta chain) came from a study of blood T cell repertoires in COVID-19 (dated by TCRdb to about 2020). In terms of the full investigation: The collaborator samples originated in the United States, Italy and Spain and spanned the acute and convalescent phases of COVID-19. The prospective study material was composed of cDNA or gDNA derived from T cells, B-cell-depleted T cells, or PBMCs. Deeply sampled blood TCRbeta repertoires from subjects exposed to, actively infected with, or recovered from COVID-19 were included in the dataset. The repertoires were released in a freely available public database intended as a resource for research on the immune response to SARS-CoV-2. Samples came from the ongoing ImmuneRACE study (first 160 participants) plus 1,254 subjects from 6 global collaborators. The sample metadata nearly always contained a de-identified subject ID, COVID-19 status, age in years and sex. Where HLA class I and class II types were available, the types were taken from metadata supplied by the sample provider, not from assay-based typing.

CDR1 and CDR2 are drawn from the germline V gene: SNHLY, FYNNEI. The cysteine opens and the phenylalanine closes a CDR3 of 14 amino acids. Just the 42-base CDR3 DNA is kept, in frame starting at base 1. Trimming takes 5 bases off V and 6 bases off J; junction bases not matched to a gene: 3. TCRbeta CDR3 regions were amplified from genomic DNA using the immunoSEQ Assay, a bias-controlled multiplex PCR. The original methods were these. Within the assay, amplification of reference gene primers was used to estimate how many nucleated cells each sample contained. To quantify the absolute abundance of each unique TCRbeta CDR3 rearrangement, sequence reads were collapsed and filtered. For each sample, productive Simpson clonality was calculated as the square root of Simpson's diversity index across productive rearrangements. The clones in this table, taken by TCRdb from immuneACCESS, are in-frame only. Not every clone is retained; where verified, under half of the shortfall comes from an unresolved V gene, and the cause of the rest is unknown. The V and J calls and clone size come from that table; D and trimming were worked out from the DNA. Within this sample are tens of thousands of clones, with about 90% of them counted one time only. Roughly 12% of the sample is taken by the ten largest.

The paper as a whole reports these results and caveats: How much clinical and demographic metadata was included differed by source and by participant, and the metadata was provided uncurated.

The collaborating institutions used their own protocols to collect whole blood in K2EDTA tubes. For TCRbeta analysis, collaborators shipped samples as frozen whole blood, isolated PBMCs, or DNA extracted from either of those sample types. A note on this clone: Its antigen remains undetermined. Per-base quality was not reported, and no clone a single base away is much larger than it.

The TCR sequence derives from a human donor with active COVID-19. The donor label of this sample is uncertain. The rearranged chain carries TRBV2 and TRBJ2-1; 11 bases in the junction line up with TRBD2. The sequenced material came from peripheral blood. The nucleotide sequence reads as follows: TGTGCCAGCAGTACTAGCGGGGGATTCAATGAGCAGTTCTTC. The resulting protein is CASSTSGGFNEQFF.